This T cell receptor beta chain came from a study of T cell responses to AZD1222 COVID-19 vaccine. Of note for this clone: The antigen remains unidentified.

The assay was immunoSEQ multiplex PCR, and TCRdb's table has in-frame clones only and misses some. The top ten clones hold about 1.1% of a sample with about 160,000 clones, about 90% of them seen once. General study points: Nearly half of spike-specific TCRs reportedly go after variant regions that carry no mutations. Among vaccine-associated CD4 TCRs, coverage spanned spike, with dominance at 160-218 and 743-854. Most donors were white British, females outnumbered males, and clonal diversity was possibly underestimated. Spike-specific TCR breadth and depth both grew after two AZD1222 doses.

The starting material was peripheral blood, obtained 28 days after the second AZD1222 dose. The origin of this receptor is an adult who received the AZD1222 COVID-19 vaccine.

Here the CDR3 DNA reads TGTGCCAGCAGTCGGACCTTAAACACCGGGGAGCTGTTTTTT. This codes for CASSRTLNTGELFF. The chain combines TRBV6-5 with TRBJ2-2; D remains ambiguous. The V end was cut by 5 bases, the J end by 2 bases, with 9 bases between. The CDR3 spans 14 residues. In germline, CDR1 is MNHEY, CDR2 SVGAGI.